These 26 T cell receptor beta chains originate from one sample sequenced in a study of beta chain features in type 1 diabetes. Study-wide results and limits: For Type 1 diabetes patients, all four CD4+ subsets carried TCRB CDR3s that were moderately but significantly shorter.

TCRB transcripts that were expressed got sequenced, as all of the isolated RNA had been reverse transcribed. Using immunoSEQ multiplex PCR, the repertoire was profiled, and TCRdb retains in-frame clones only, with some absent. The sample has about 700,000 clones; around 15% are singletons. These TCRs' antigens remain unknown. The sample comprised naive CD4+ T cells from blood. These TCRs come from a man younger than 35 with type 1 diabetes.

The chain carries TRBV6-5 and TRBJ2-5; tentatively, D is TRBD2 (6 bases). CDR1 MNHEY and CDR2 SVGAGI come from the germline V gene. V was pared by 6 bases and J by 4 bases, with 15 bases between. The CDR3 contains 14 residues. CDR3: CASRLTSWGETQYF. The CDR3 DNA reads as TGTGCCAGCAGACTAACTAGCTGGGGAGAGACCCAGTACTTC.

This clone turned up a few times. V is TRBV4-1 and J is TRBJ2-4, with 7 positions matching TRBD1. Germline-derived CDR1 and CDR2 are MGHRA and YSYEKL. Trimming removed 0 bases from V and 8 bases from J; junction bases left unmatched: 4. The CDR3 has 14 residues. The CDR3 DNA sequence: TGCGCCAGCAGCCAAGATTCAGGGGGATACATTCAGTACTTC. It specifies CASSQDSGGYIQYF.

This clone has more than one count but fewer than ten. The chain is built from TRBV15 and TRBJ2-2, with 9 bases aligning to TRBD1. This CDR3 region has 18 residues. Germline V gene sequence: CDR1 LNHNV, CDR2 YYDKDF (reference sequence). Trimming removed 2 bases from V and 4 bases from J; junction bases left unmatched: 11. The CDR3 loop is CATSRRTGTGKGTGELFF. CDR3 coding DNA: TGTGCCACCAGCAGACGTACCGGGACAGGGAAAGGCACCGGGGAGCTGTTTTTT.

The chain links TRBV9 to TRBJ2-7; TRBD1 matches 11 bases. Germline assignment: CDR1 SGDLS and CDR2 YYNGEE. J gave up 3 bases and V 3 bases, and 8 bases lay outside the gene matches. CDR3 length: 16 residues. This CDR3 is CASSALGQGADYEQYF. The DNA of the CDR3 is TGTGCCAGCAGCGCCCTCGGACAGGGGGCCGACTACGAGCAGTACTTC.

The chain joins TRBV6-5 to TRBJ2-5; D possibly corresponds to TRBD1 (5 bases). CDR1 is MNHEY and CDR2 is SVGAGI in the germline V gene. V lost 2 bases and J lost 5, with 18 bases in between. This CDR3 has 16 amino acids. CDR3 amino acids: CASSYPQDRGRETQYF. Here the CDR3 DNA reads TGTGCCAGCAGTTACCCACAGGATCGTGGGCGGGAGACCCAGTACTTC.

This clone turned up a few times. The V call is TRBV6-5, the J call TRBJ1-5, with D unresolved. Germline-derived CDR1 and CDR2 are MNHEY and SVGAGI. V dropped 2 bases and J dropped 4 bases, with 6 bases sitting between them. The CDR3 loop spans 13 amino acids. The CDR3, as DNA: TGTGCCAGCAGTTACGCCGGAAATCAGCCCCAGCATTTT. Translated: CASSYAGNQPQHF.

V is TRBV2 and J is TRBJ2-7, with D maybe TRBD2 (5 bases). Germline V gives CDR1 SNHLY, CDR2 FYNNEI. The V end was cut by 6 bases, the J end by 6 bases, with 21 bases between. The CDR3 is 15 amino acids. As DNA, the CDR3 is TGTGCCAGCAGGCCGTATTCTTCTGGGAGTTTCGAGCAGTACTTC. This codes for CASRPYSSGSFEQYF. Filled out from reference TRBV2 and TRBJ2-7, the complete variable domain reads EPEVTQTPSHQVTQMGQEVILRCVPISNHLYFYWYRQILGQKVEFLVSFYNNEISEKSEIFDDQFSVERPDGSNFTLKIRSTKLEDSAMYFCASRPYSSGSFEQYFGPGTRLTVT.

The V gene is TRBV4-1, the J gene TRBJ1-4; D perhaps matches TRBD1 (5 bases). Germline CDR1 MGHRA, CDR2 YSYEKL. V was clipped by 6 bases and J by 8 bases, with 19 bases between them. The CDR3 has 15 amino acids. This CDR3 is CASSQRGDEKEKLFF. The CDR3 nucleotides are TGCGCCAGCAGTCAAAGGGGAGATGAGAAGGAAAAACTGTTTTTT.

The V gene is TRBV28, the J gene TRBJ2-1; 10 bases fit TRBD1. Looked up from germline, CDR1 is MDHEN and CDR2 is SYDVKM. Trimming removed 4 bases from V and 2 bases from J; junction bases left unmatched: 5. The CDR3 loop spans 16 amino acids. CDR3 in DNA: TGTGCCAGCAGTTCACAAGGGACAGGGGCCTACAATGAGCAGTTCTTC. Residues: CASSSQGTGAYNEQFF.

The CDR3 loop reads CASSLGNYDQPQHF. The CDR3 region has the DNA TGTGCCAGCAGCTTAGGCAATTATGATCAGCCCCAGCATTTT. The chain couples TRBV7-9 to TRBJ1-5; D ambiguous. Trimming shortened V by 1 base and J by 5 bases, and 9 bases separated the two germline ends. Germline loops: CDR1 SEHNR, CDR2 FQNEAQ (reference sequence). CDR3 length: 14 amino acids.

This clone was picked up a small number of times. The rearrangement joins TRBV6-5 to TRBJ2-1, with 8 positions matching TRBD1. The V and J ends lost 0 bases and 8 bases, in that order; junction bases with no gene match: 6. Germline V gene sequence: CDR1 MNHEY, CDR2 SVGAGI. The length of the CDR3 is 15 residues. The CDR3 sequence is CASSYSNQGAHEQFF. CDR3 DNA sequence: TGTGCCAGCAGTTACTCGAATCAGGGGGCCCATGAGCAGTTCTTC.

This rearrangement joins TRBV12-5 to TRBJ1-1, with D possibly being TRBD1 (5 bases). This CDR3 has 16 amino acids. The germline V gene has CDR1 LGHNT and CDR2 FRNRAP. V was trimmed by 6 bases and J by 5 bases, leaving 22 bases between them. CDR3 DNA: TGTGCTAGTGGCCCGCCACAATTCTCGGGGCGTACTGAAGCTTTCTTT. Translation gives CASGPPQFSGRTEAFF.

The rearrangement joins TRBV6-4 to TRBJ2-1; 8 bases match TRBD2. The V gene's germline CDR1 is MRHNA and CDR2 SNTAGT. V was clipped by 3 bases and J by 2 bases; unmatched bases: 3. CDR3 size: 15 residues. CDR3 sequence: CASSEEAGAYNEQFF. The CDR3 DNA reads TGTGCCAGCAGTGAAGAAGCGGGGGCCTACAATGAGCAGTTCTTC.

This clone has only a few counts. The chain joins TRBV18 to TRBJ1-3; D is ambiguous. The V end was cut by 3 bases, the J end by 2 bases, with 11 bases between. The CDR3 length is 15 residues. Germline V gene lookup returns CDR1 KGHSH and CDR2 LQKENI. CDR3 nucleotide sequence: TGTGCCAGCTCACCCCTCGTAGAGGCTGGAAACACCATATATTTT. Protein: CASSPLVEAGNTIYF.

The rearrangement uses TRBV6-5 and TRBJ2-5, with D possibly TRBD2 on 5 matching bases. The CDR3 has 15 amino acids. The V end was cut by 2 bases, the J end by 5 bases, with 15 bases between. From germline, CDR1 is MNHEY and CDR2 SVGAGI. CDR3 DNA: TGTGCCAGCAGTTACCGGACTTCTCCGATGGAGACCCAGTACTTC. It is translated as CASSYRTSPMETQYF.

The chain's CDR3 is CASSVEGHLNTGELFF. The CDR3 DNA is TGTGCCAGCAGCGTTGAAGGACACTTGAACACCGGGGAGCTGTTTTTT. The chain joins TRBV9 to TRBJ2-2; TRBD1 might be the D (5 bases). Trimming pared 2 bases from V and 1 base from J, leaving 12 bases between. CDR1 is SGDLS, CDR2 YYNGEE, per germline. The CDR3 is 16 residues long.

This clone occurred a few times. The genes are TRBV28 and TRBJ2-1; the D gene is possibly TRBD1 (6 bases). This CDR3 comprises 15 residues. CDR1 and CDR2 from the germline V gene are MDHEN and SYDVKM. The V and J ends lost 6 bases and 4 bases respectively, with 16 bases between them. The CDR3 is CASSQTGLSYNEQFF. The DNA for the CDR3 is TGTGCCAGCAGCCAAACAGGGTTATCGTACAATGAGCAGTTCTTC.

Concerning this clone itself: Other DNA sequences in the same sample also yield this CDR3. The chain couples TRBV7-9 to TRBJ1-1, with D uncertain. The V gene lost 1 base and the J gene lost 3 bases, with 6 bases spanning the gap. This CDR3 is built from 13 residues. The germline CDR1 and CDR2 sequences are SEHNR and FQNEAQ (reference sequence). CDR3 residues: CASSLDRDTEAFF. Here the CDR3 DNA reads TGTGCCAGCAGCTTAGATAGGGACACTGAAGCTTTCTTT.

V gene TRBV7-2 combines with J gene TRBJ1-2; no firm D call. The V and J ends lost 1 base and 4 bases respectively, with 4 bases between them. The CDR3 runs to 12 residues. Germline assignment: CDR1 SGHTA and CDR2 FQGNSA. This chain's CDR3 is CASSLVSYGYTF. CDR3 DNA sequence: TGTGCCAGCAGCTTAGTAAGCTATGGCTACACCTTC. Full variable domain (missing parts from reference TRBV7-2 and TRBJ1-2): GAGVSQSPSNKVTEKGKDVELRCDPISGHTALYWYRQSLGQGLEFLIYFQGNSAPDKSGLPSDRFSAERTGGSVSTLTIQRTQQEDSAVYLCASSLVSYGYTFGSGTRLTVV.

This clone was counted between two and nine times. The chain joins TRBV7-2 to TRBJ2-5; no clear D. This CDR3 spans 12 amino acids. CDR1 is SGHTA, CDR2 FQGNSA, per germline. Trimming took off 1 base at V and 5 bases at J, with 5 bases between the two ends. The CDR3 is CASSLGRETQYF. CDR3 nucleotide sequence: TGTGCCAGCAGCTTAGGCCGGGAGACCCAGTACTTC.

In this sample, this clone turned up a few times. This chain links TRBV5-1 with TRBJ2-7, with D possibly TRBD2 on 5 matching bases. Germline CDR1 and CDR2: SGHRS and YFSETQ. This CDR3 is built from 12 residues. V was clipped by 0 bases and J by 12 bases, with 13 bases between them. For the CDR3, the DNA is TGCGCCAGCAGCTTGGATCGGGAAGGAGGGTACTTC. Protein sequence: CASSLDREGGYF.

The chain employs TRBV27 and TRBJ1-5, with a weak D call TRBD1 (5 bases). The CDR3 is 13 amino acids. Germline values: CDR1 MNHEY, CDR2 SMNVEV (reference sequence). V lost 5 bases, J lost 7 bases, and 12 bases lay in between. CDR3: CASSGTGEQPQHF. Written as DNA, the CDR3 is TGTGCCAGCAGTGGGACGGGGGAGCAGCCCCAGCATTTT.

This clone was found a few times. V usage is TRBV9 and J usage is TRBJ1-6, with D tentatively TRBD1 (5 bases). With 0 bases removed from V and 8 bases from J, the gap between germline ends came to 9 bases. The CDR3 totals 14 residues. Germline loops: CDR1 SGDLS, CDR2 YYNGEE. CDR3 coding DNA: TGTGCCAGCAGCGTAGGGCAGGGTCATTCACCCCTCCACTTT. As protein: CASSVGQGHSPLHF.

The chain links TRBV6-6 to TRBJ2-2; D call uncertain. This CDR3 is built from 13 residues. In germline, CDR1 is MNHNY, CDR2 SVGAGI (reference sequence). The germline V and J ends were trimmed by 5 bases and 7 bases, with 11 bases remaining between them. The CDR3 region has the DNA TGTGCCAGCAGTAGGCCAGGTGGCGGGGAGCTGTTTTTT. This sequence encodes CASSRPGGGELFF.

In this sample, this clone turned up a few times. This chain links TRBV29-1 with TRBJ1-1, with unresolved D. Germline V gene sequence: CDR1 SQVTM, CDR2 ANQGSEA. The length of the CDR3 is 14 residues. The V end lost 2 bases, the J end lost 2 bases, and 12 bases lay between the germline ends. CDR3: CSVEKCAGNTEAFF. CDR3 bases: TGCAGCGTTGAAAAGTGTGCTGGTAACACTGAAGCTTTCTTT.

This clone was seen a handful of times. This sequence joins TRBV30 and TRBJ1-2; no clear D gene. Germline lookup yields CDR1 GTSNPN and CDR2 SVGIG (reference sequence). V was pared by 0 bases and J by 7 bases, with 6 bases between. The CDR3 loop spans 11 amino acids. This CDR3 reads CAWSVYRGYTF. The CDR3 DNA sequence: TGTGCCTGGAGTGTATACCGTGGCTACACCTTC.